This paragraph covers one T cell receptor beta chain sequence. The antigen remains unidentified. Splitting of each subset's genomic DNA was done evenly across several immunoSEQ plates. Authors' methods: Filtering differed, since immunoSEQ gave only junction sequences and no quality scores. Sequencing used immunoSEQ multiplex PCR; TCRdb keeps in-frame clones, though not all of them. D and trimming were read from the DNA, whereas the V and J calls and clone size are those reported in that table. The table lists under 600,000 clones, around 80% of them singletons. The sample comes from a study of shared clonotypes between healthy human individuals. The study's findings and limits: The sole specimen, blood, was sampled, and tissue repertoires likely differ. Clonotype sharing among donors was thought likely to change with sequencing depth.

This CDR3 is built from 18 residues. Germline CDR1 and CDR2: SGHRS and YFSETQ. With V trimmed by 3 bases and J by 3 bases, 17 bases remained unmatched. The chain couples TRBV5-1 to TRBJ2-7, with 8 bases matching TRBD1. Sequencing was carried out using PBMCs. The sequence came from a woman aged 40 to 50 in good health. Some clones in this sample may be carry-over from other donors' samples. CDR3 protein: CASSSGTGSIIVGYEQYF. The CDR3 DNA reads TGCGCCAGCAGCTCGGGGACAGGAAGCATAATCGTAGGCTACGAGCAGTACTTC.